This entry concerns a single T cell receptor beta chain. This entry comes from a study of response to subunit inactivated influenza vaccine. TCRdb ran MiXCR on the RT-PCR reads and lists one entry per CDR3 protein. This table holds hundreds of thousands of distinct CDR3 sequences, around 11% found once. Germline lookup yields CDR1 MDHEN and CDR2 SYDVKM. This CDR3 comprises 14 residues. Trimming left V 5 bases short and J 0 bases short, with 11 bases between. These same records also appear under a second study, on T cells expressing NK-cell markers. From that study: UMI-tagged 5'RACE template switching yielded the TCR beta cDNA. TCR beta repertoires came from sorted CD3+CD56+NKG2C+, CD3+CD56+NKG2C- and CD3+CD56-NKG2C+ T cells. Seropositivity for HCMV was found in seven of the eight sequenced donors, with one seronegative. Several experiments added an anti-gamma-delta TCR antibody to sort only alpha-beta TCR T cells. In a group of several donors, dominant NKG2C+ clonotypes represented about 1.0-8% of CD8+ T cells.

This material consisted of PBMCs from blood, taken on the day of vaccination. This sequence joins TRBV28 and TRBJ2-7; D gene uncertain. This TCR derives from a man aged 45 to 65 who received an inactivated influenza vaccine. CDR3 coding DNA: TGTGCCAGCAGTCCCGACGCGAGCTCCTACGAGCAGTACTTC. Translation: CASSPDASSYEQYF.